The 3 T cell receptor beta chains in this list originate from one sample, sequenced in a study of post-analysis software for immune sequencing data. Study findings and constraints: Four to six TRBV segments, including TRBV5-6, TRBV5-1 and TRBV20-1, were more frequent in patients than controls.

Included in the TCR beta cDNA libraries were unique molecular identifiers. TCRdb re-analysed the PCR reads in MiXCR, keeping a single row per CDR3 protein. Among approximately 460,000 distinct CDR3 sequences listed, approximately 45% were seen once. What these receptors recognize is not known. Sequenced: blood. The receptors were sampled from a girl under 18 with multiple sclerosis.

Turning to this clonotype: Given the absence of the conserved phenylalanine or tryptophan at the CDR3 end, a read error is likely. This chain uses TRBV4-3 with TRBJ1-5; 7 bases are a match to TRBD1. This CDR3 comprises 18 residues. The junction had 8 bases not matched to a gene; V was cut back by 0 bases and J by 0 bases. CDR1 is LGHNA and CDR2 is YSLEER in the germline V gene. CDR3 nucleotide sequence: TGCGCCAGCAGCCAAGATTGGGACAGACTTTATAGCAATCAGCCCCAGCATCTT. It is translated as CASSQDWDRLYSNQPQHL.

This clonotype was seen only a few times. The DNA of the CDR3 is TGTGCCTGGAGGGGCTCGACAGGGGGCAGCGAGCAGTACTTC. Protein sequence: CAWRGSTGGSEQYF. The chain recombines TRBV30 with TRBJ2-7; 10 nucleotides align to TRBD1. V was pared by 3 bases and J by 6 bases, with 8 bases of the junction left unmatched. There are 14 residues in the CDR3. Germline V gives CDR1 GTSNPN, CDR2 SVGIG (reference sequence).

The V gene is TRBV13, the J gene TRBJ1-2; D is possibly TRBD1 (5 bases). Germline-derived CDR1 and CDR2 are PRHDT and FYEKMQ (reference sequence). V shed 5 bases and J shed 0 bases, with 13 bases lying between them. The CDR3 has 15 residues. The CDR3 DNA reads TGTGCCAGCAGCCTCCCCGGGACCCCTAACTATGGCTACACCTTC. Residues: CASSLPGTPNYGYTF.